The 2 T cell receptor beta chains below come from one sample, sequenced in a study of blood T cell repertoires in COVID-19. The assay was immunoSEQ multiplex PCR, and TCRdb's table has in-frame clones only and misses some. The sample yields nearly 200,000 clones, approximately 84% seen once. Material: peripheral blood. These receptors were collected from a woman aged 70-85 years with active or convalescent COVID-19.

The V gene is TRBV10-3, the J gene TRBJ2-1; TRBD2 agrees at 11 bases. The CDR3 spans 14 residues. The ends lost 6 bases at V and 8 bases at J; junction bases unmatched: 6. The germline V gene encodes CDR1 ENHRY and CDR2 SYGVKD. The CDR3, as DNA: TGTGCCATCAGACTGGGACTAGCGGTCGATGAGCAGTTCTTC. It is translated as CAIRLGLAVDEQFF.

This chain joins TRBV19 and TRBJ2-7; TRBD1 agrees at 7 bases. V lost 6 bases to trimming and J lost 1 base; unmatched junction nucleotides: 6. Per the germline V gene, CDR1 is LNHDA and CDR2 is SQIVND (reference sequence). The CDR3 runs to 14 residues. The CDR3 is CASRNWDSSYEQYF. The CDR3 region has the DNA TGTGCCAGTAGAAACTGGGACAGTTCCTACGAGCAGTACTTC.